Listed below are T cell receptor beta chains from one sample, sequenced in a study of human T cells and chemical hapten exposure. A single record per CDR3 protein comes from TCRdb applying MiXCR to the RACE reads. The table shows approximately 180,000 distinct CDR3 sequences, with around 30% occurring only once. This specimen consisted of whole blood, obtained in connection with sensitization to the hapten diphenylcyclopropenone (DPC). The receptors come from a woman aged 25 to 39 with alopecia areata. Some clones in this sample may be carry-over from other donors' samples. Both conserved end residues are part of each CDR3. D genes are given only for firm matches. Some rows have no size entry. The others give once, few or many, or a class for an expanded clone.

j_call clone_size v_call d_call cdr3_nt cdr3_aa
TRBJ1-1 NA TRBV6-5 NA TGTGCCAGCAGTTACCAAGGGGCCGGCACTGAAGCTTTCTTT CASSYQGAGTEAFF
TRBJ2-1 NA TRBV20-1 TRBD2 TGCAGTGCTACTCCCACTAGCGGGAGATGGAATGAGCAGTTCTTC CSATPTSGRWNEQFF
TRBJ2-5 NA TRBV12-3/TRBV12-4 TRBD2 TGTGCCAGCAGTCCTCGGGGGGGAGGGGAGACCCAGTACTTC CASSPRGGGETQYF
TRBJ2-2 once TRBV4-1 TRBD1 TGCGCCAGCAGCCATGGGGACAGTGAGCATCTATCCGGGGAGCTGTTTTTT CASSHGDSEHLSGELFF
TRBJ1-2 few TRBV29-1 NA TGCAGCGTTGAAGCATTGGGAGTCTATGGCTACACCTTC CSVEALGVYGYTF
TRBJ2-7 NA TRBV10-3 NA TGTGCCATCAGTGAGTGGTCTACAGACATCTCCTACGAGCAGTACTTC CAISEWSTDISYEQYF
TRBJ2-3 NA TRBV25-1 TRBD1 TGTGCCAGCAGTGAGGGGACCGGGACAGCAGATACGCAGTATTTT CASSEGTGTADTQYF
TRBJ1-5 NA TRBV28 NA TGTGCCAGCAGACCAGACGAGCGGCCCCAGCATTTT CASRPDERPQHF
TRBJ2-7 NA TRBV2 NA TGTGCCAGCAGGAGGGACGGGAGCTCCTACGAGCAGTACTTC CASRRDGSSYEQYF
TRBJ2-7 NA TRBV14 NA TGTGCCAGCAGCCAAGGCCCCCCCTACGAGCAGTACTTC CASSQGPPYEQYF
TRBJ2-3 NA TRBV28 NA TGTGCCACCGACAGGACGCTCACAGATACGCAGTATTTT CATDRTLTDTQYF
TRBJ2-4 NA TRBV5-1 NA TGCGCCAGCAGCTGGGACATACGAGGGGCCAAAAACATTCAGTACTTC CASSWDIRGAKNIQYF
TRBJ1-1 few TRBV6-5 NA TGTGCCAGCAGTCCTGCCCGGAGCCAGGGAACTGAAGCTTTCTTT CASSPARSQGTEAFF
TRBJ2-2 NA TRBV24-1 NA TGTGCCACCAGTGATTCTGGGACGAACACCGGGGAGCTGTTTTTT CATSDSGTNTGELFF
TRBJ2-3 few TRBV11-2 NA TGTGCCAGCAGCAATACGGACAGGACTACCGGTACGCAGTATTTT CASSNTDRTTGTQYF
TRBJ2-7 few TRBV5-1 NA TGCGCCAGCAGCGCCGCCCTGGGGGTCGAGCAGTACTTC CASSAALGVEQYF
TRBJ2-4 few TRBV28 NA TGTGCCAGCAGACAAAAGGGACTAGCCAAAAACATTCAGTACTTC CASRQKGLAKNIQYF
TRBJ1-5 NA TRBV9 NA TGTGCCAGCAGCGTAGTATGGCCTCCAGGTGATCAGCCCCAGCATTTT CASSVVWPPGDQPQHF
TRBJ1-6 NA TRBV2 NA TGTGCCAGCACCCAAGGACTTCTTAATTCACCCCTCCACTTT CASTQGLLNSPLHF
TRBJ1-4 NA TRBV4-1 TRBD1 TGCGCCAGCAGCCCTCAACAGGGGATTGGCGAAAAACTGTTTTTT CASSPQQGIGEKLFF
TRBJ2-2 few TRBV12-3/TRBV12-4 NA TGTGCCAGCACCCAGTACGGGGGTGAGGACGGGGAGCTGTTTTTT CASTQYGGEDGELFF
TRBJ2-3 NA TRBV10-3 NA TGTGCCATCAGTGAATCTGGCAGTTTCACCACAGATACGCAGTATTTT CAISESGSFTTDTQYF
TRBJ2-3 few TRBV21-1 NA TGTGCCAAAATGGACAGGAGCGGCAGCACAGATACGCAGTATTTT CAKMDRSGSTDTQYF
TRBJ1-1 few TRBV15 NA TGTGCCACCAGCAGAGATGGCCATGAAGCTTTCTTT CATSRDGHEAFF
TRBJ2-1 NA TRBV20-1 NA TGCAGTGCTAGTGAAGGGAGGTCCTACAATGAGCAGTTCTTC CSASEGRSYNEQFF
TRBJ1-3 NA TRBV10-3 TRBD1 TGTGCCATCCACCGGGACAGAACTGGAAACACCATATATTTT CAIHRDRTGNTIYF
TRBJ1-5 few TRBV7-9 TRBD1 TGTGCCAGCAGCCACGGGACAGCCAATCAGCCCCAGCATTTT CASSHGTANQPQHF
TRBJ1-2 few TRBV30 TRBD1 TGTGCCTGGGGACAGGTTAACTATGGCTACACCTTC CAWGQVNYGYTF
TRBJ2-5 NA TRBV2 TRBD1 TGTGCCAGCAGTGAGACAGGGGGCATGGGAGGGACCCAGTACTTC CASSETGGMGGTQYF
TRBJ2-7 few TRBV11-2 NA TGTGCCAGCAGCTTAGATCTGGACAGGAGGGCCTACGAGCAGTACTTC CASSLDLDRRAYEQYF
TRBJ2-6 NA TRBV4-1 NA TGCGCCAGCAGCCAAGAGTCCGGGGGCTCTGGGGCCAACGTCCTGACTTTC CASSQESGGSGANVLTF
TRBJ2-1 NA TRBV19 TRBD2 TGTGCCAGTATCGGGACTAGCGGGGGCAATGAGCAGTTCTTC CASIGTSGGNEQFF
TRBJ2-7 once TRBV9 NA TGTGCCAGCAGCGTAGCTCTGGGGGACTACGAGCAGTACTTC CASSVALGDYEQYF
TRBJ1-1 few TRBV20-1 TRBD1 TGCAGTGCTAGCGACAGGGGGTATGAAGCTTTCTTT CSASDRGYEAFF
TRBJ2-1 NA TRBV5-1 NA TGCGCCAGCAAGAGCGGGCCCTCCTACAATGAGCAGTTCTTC CASKSGPSYNEQFF
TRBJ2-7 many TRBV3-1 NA TGTGCCAGCAGCCAAGATCCCTCCCACCCAGGGATCGAGCAGTACTTC CASSQDPSHPGIEQYF
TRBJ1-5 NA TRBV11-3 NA TGTGCCAGCAGCCCTATAGGATACAATCAGCCCCAGCATTTT CASSPIGYNQPQHF
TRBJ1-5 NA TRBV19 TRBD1 TGTGCCAGTAGTATTTCGCAGGGGGCTCTTGGGAGCAGCAATCAGCCCCAGCATTTT CASSISQGALGSSNQPQHF
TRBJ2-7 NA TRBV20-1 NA TGCAGTGCTAGTGGGGGCGTTACCTACGAGCAGTACTTC CSASGGVTYEQYF
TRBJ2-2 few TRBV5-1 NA TGCGCCAGCAGCTGGTACACCGGGGAGCTGTTTTTT CASSWYTGELFF
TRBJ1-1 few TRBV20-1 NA TGCAGTGCTTGGGCTATGAACACTGAAGCTTTCTTT CSAWAMNTEAFF
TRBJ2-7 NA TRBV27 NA TGTGCCAGCAAGTCAAAGCAACGGACAGTTAGCTCCTACGAGCAGTACTTC CASKSKQRTVSSYEQYF
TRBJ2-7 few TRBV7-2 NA TGTGCCAGCAGCTTAGCGCAAGTGAGCTCCTACGAGCAGTACTTC CASSLAQVSSYEQYF
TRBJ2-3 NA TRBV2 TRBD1 TGTGCCAGCAGTGGGGACAGGGGGCGGCAGTATTTT CASSGDRGRQYF
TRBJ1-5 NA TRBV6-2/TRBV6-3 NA TGTGCCAGCAGAATCACAGGTGGTGGCAATCAGCCCCAGCATTTT CASRITGGGNQPQHF
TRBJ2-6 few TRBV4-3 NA TGCGCCAGCAGCCAACATGGGGGCGCCGGGGCCAACGTCCTGACTTTC CASSQHGGAGANVLTF
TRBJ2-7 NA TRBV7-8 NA TGTGCCAGCAGCCCGAGAGACCTGTACGAGCAGTACTTC CASSPRDLYEQYF
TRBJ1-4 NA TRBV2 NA TGTGCCAGCAGTGTGAGAGCCCGTAATGAAAAACTGTTTTTT CASSVRARNEKLFF
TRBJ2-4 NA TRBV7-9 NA TGTGCCAGCAGCCTCACTGAAAACATTCAGTACTTC CASSLTENIQYF
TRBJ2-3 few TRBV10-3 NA TGTGCCATCAGTCTAGCCCCAGAGGATACGCAGTATTTT CAISLAPEDTQYF
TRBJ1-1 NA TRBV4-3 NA TGCGCCAGCAGCCAAGACGCTGGGACTCTTGAAGCTTTCTTT CASSQDAGTLEAFF
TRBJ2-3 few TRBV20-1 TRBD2 TGCAGCCTAGCGGGGACCACAGATACGCAGTATTTT CSLAGTTDTQYF
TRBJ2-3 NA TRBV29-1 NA TGCAGCGTGGGGAGAGCTAGCACAGATACGCAGTATTTT CSVGRASTDTQYF